A single T cell receptor (beta chain) is shown here with its context. Antigen: not known. TCRdb's copy holds only in-frame clones and misses some; the assay was immunoSEQ multiplex PCR. Among about 70,000 clones, roughly four fifths were seen once, and the ten largest hold 4% to 6%. These data come from a study of OX40 agonist ivuxolimab in advanced cancers. The wider study: With a range of about 20 to 79, age averaged about 59 years, and about 80% were male. Overall study results and limits: CD4+ T cells averaged fewer expanded clones than CD8+ T cells. At 0.1 to 3.0 mg/kg, CD4+ and CD8+ blood T cells expanded clonally by week 6.

The V end lost 7 bases, the J end lost 1 base, and 11 bases lay between the germline ends. Per the germline V gene, CDR1 is MNHNS and CDR2 is SASEGT. There are 13 residues in the CDR3. The chain carries TRBV6-1 and TRBJ2-7, with D uncertain. This specimen was CD4+ or CD8+ T cells sorted from blood, taken in a trial of the OX40 agonist ivuxolimab. The sequence derives from an adult with an advanced solid tumor such as melanoma, head and neck, liver or kidney cancer. The CDR3 DNA is TGTGCCAGCACTCAGACACCTTCCTACGAGCAGTACTTC. It specifies CASTQTPSYEQYF.